The 19 T cell receptor beta chains in this list originate from one sample, sequenced in a study of T cell responses to AZD1222 COVID-19 vaccine. Libraries were prepared by immunoSEQ multiplex PCR; TCRdb keeps only in-frame clonotypes and omits some of them. The sample comprises some 200,000 clones, 88% of which are singletons, and roughly 26% rests with the top ten. The material was peripheral blood, obtained 28 days after the second AZD1222 dose. These receptors came from an adult who received the AZD1222 COVID-19 vaccine.

This chain uses TRBV29-1 with TRBJ2-2; a possible D gene is TRBD1 (5 bases). The CDR3 consists of 14 residues. The germline V gene has CDR1 SQVTM and CDR2 ANQGSEA. The V end was cut by 3 bases, the J end by 2 bases, with 10 bases between. CDR3 in DNA: TGCAGCGTTGATGACCAGGGTAACACCGGGGAGCTGTTTTTT. Its translation: CSVDDQGNTGELFF.

The chain employs TRBV6-5 and TRBJ2-7; 11 bases are shared with TRBD1. With 0 bases clipped from V and 7 bases from J, the junction kept 5 bases outside the gene matches. This CDR3 region has 15 residues. Germline loops: CDR1 MNHEY, CDR2 SVGAGI. Written as DNA, the CDR3 is TGTGCCAGCAGTTACTCTGGACAGGGGGCAAGGGAGCAGTACTTC. Encoded protein: CASSYSGQGAREQYF.

This chain uses TRBV7-2 with TRBJ2-3; no firm D call. The germline V gene has CDR1 SGHTA and CDR2 FQGNSA. The germline V and J ends were trimmed by 2 bases and 0 bases, with 9 bases remaining between them. The CDR3 has 15 amino acids. In DNA, the CDR3 is TGTGCCAGCAGCTTAAGGCGGAGTAGCACAGATACGCAGTATTTT. This sequence encodes CASSLRRSSTDTQYF.

This clone has just one count. The CDR3 DNA reads TGTGCCACCAGCAGAGATCCGGCGGGGGTTTTCACAGATACGCAGTATTTT. Translation: CATSRDPAGVFTDTQYF. The J gene is TRBJ2-3, the V gene TRBV15, with 7 bases identical to TRBD2. The CDR3 is 17 residues long. V shed 0 bases, J shed 2 bases, and the junction held 8 bases outside the gene matches. The germline V gene encodes CDR1 LNHNV and CDR2 YYDKDF (reference sequence).

This rearrangement joins TRBV30 to TRBJ2-2; D uncertain. Between the trimmed V and J ends, which lost 3 bases and 0 bases, there was a span of 5 bases. Germline loops: CDR1 GTSNPN, CDR2 SVGIG (reference sequence). The CDR3 has 13 residues. CDR3 in amino acids: CAWRLTNTGELFF. In nucleotides, the CDR3 is TGTGCCTGGAGACTGACGAACACCGGGGAGCTGTTTTTT. Variable domain in full (rest from reference TRBV30 and TRBJ2-2): SQTIHQWPATLVQPVGSPLSLECTVEGTSNPNLYWYRQAAGRGLQLLFYSVGIGQISSEVPQNLSASRPQDRQFILSSKKLLLSDSGFYLCAWRLTNTGELFFGEGSRLTVL.

The chain has TRBV11-2 and TRBJ1-3; D uncertain. Deletions cut 5 bases from V and 2 bases from J, with 10 bases between. The CDR3 has 14 residues. CDR1 is SGHAT and CDR2 is FQNNGV in the germline V gene. This CDR3 is CASSPGSTGNTIYF. DNA of the CDR3: TGTGCCAGCAGCCCCGGGTCTACTGGAAACACCATATATTTT.

V is TRBV9 and J is TRBJ2-3; D unclear. The CDR3 is made up of 18 amino acids. Trimming cost V 0 bases and J 1 base, with 18 bases left between them. CDR1 is SGDLS, CDR2 YYNGEE, per germline. The DNA for the CDR3 is TGTGCCAGCAGCGTAGCTGGCTTGGGTCTGCCCGGCACAGATACGCAGTATTTT. Its protein product is CASSVAGLGLPGTDTQYF.

This clone has just one count. The J gene is TRBJ2-7, the V gene TRBV11-3; the D gene is possibly TRBD2 (6 bases). Trimming pared 5 bases from V and 0 bases from J, leaving 11 bases between. From germline, CDR1 is SGHNT and CDR2 YENEEA. The CDR3 consists of 14 residues. CDR3 in amino acids: CASSPAGNSYEQYF. CDR3 DNA sequence: TGTGCCAGCAGCCCGGCGGGAAACTCCTACGAGCAGTACTTC.

The CDR3 loop is CAWSGSLVAGGMRFF. DNA for the CDR3: TGTGCCTGGAGTGGAAGTCTAGTAGCGGGAGGGATGAGGTTCTTC. This rearrangement joins TRBV30 to TRBJ2-1; the match to TRBD2 covers 11 bases. The junction had 14 bases not matched to a gene; V was cut back by 1 base and J by 15 bases. The CDR3 totals 15 residues. The germline V gene has CDR1 GTSNPN and CDR2 SVGIG (reference sequence).

This clone was picked up one time. This rearrangement joins TRBV4-2 to TRBJ1-1, with a weak D call TRBD1 (5 bases). The V gene's germline CDR1 is LGHNA and CDR2 YNFKEQ. The V gene lost 3 bases and the J gene lost 1 base, with 15 bases spanning the gap. The CDR3 has 16 residues. The CDR3 spells CASSHPRQGWNTEAFF. The CDR3 coding sequence is TGTGCCAGCAGCCACCCACGGCAGGGATGGAACACTGAAGCTTTCTTT.

The V call is TRBV5-1, the J call TRBJ2-6; no clear D gene. The germline gives CDR1 SGHRS, CDR2 YFSETQ. This CDR3 is built from 16 residues. Trimming took off 4 bases at V and 1 base at J, with 12 bases between the two ends. The CDR3 here is CASSPTPGSGANVLTF. The DNA of the CDR3 is TGCGCCAGCAGCCCTACTCCCGGATCTGGGGCCAACGTCCTGACTTTC.

The chain joins TRBV9 to TRBJ2-3, with D perhaps matching TRBD2 (5 bases). The CDR3 consists of 14 residues. Per germline, CDR1 SGDLS and CDR2 YYNGEE. V dropped 2 bases and J dropped 7 bases, with 14 bases sitting between them. The CDR3 reads CASSVGSTTHTQYF. CDR3 coding DNA: TGTGCCAGCAGCGTGGGGAGTACCACCCATACGCAGTATTTT.

This chain uses TRBV19 with TRBJ1-1; D is perhaps TRBD1 (5 bases). Trimming shortened V by 11 bases and J by 5 bases, and 24 bases separated the two germline ends. The germline CDR1 and CDR2 sequences are LNHDA and SQIVND (reference sequence). CDR3 length equals 15 residues. Written as DNA, the CDR3 is TGTGCCTCCCACGCGGGCCAGGGAGGGCGAACTGAAGCTTTCTTT. Its protein product is CASHAGQGGRTEAFF.

In nucleotides, the CDR3 is TGTGCCACCAGTGGTAGGGCGGACGAGCAGTACTTC. Translating gives CATSGRADEQYF. J is TRBJ2-7 and V is TRBV24-1; no definite D call. There are 12 residues in the CDR3. Between the trimmed V and J ends, which lost 5 bases and 5 bases, there was a span of 9 bases. Germline CDR1 is KGHDR and CDR2 is SFDVKD.

The DNA for the CDR3 is TGTGCCAGCAGCGTAGAGCGGGGGTCGAACTACGAGCAGTACTTC. Protein product: CASSVERGSNYEQYF. The chain links TRBV9 to TRBJ2-7; 8 bases are shared with TRBD2. The CDR3 covers 15 residues. Germline V gene lookup returns CDR1 SGDLS and CDR2 YYNGEE. The trim removed 0 bases at V and 3 bases at J, leaving 5 bases unmatched.

V is TRBV10-3 and J is TRBJ1-5; D is undetermined. The CDR3 has 14 residues. V was trimmed by 6 bases and J by 1 base, leaving 10 bases between them. From germline, CDR1 is ENHRY and CDR2 SYGVKD. This CDR3 reads CAIRSGASNQPQHF. Here the CDR3 DNA reads TGTGCCATCAGATCGGGTGCCAGCAATCAGCCCCAGCATTTT.

The rearrangement links TRBV9 to TRBJ1-1; TRBD1 matches 7 bases. Germline V gene data show CDR1 as SGDLS and CDR2 as YYNGEE. The trim removed 5 bases at V and 3 bases at J, leaving 1 base unmatched. The CDR3 length is 12 residues. This CDR3 reads CASSTGDTEAFF. Written as DNA, the CDR3 is TGTGCCAGCAGTACAGGGGACACTGAAGCTTTCTTT. The whole variable domain, remainder taken from reference TRBV9 and TRBJ1-1, is DSGVTQTPKHLITATGQRVTLRCSPRSGDLSVYWYQQSLDQGLQFLIQYYNGEERAKGNILERFSAQQFPDLHSELNLSSLELGDSALYFCASSTGDTEAFFGQGTRLTVV.

The chain couples TRBV5-6 to TRBJ2-2; TRBD2 matches 7 bases. The germline gives CDR1 SGHDT, CDR2 YYEEEE. The CDR3 has 15 residues. The trim removed 6 bases at V and 4 bases at J, leaving 9 bases unmatched. CDR3 in amino acids: CASIRRRGTTGELFF. The CDR3, as DNA: TGTGCCAGCATCAGGAGGCGGGGGACCACCGGGGAGCTGTTTTTT.

The chain carries TRBV9 and TRBJ2-1, with D possibly being TRBD2 (7 bases). The V end lost 0 bases, the J end lost 6 bases, and 16 bases lay between the germline ends. Germline assignment: CDR1 SGDLS and CDR2 YYNGEE. The CDR3 runs to 16 residues. The CDR3 protein is CASSVGRGATLNEQFF. CDR3 coding DNA: TGTGCCAGCAGCGTAGGTCGGGGGGCGACGCTCAATGAGCAGTTCTTC.